Listed here are 32 T cell receptor beta chains from one sample, sequenced in a study of a mutant IDH1 vaccine in newly diagnosed glioma (dated by TCRdb to the early 2020s). Interpreted using the paper, the time point label stands for: week 11, during vaccination. Every vaccine dose consisted of 300 ug of a 20-mer mutant IDH1 peptide in Montanide, administered subcutaneously together with topical imiquimod. Receptors were amplified or captured by the immunoSEQ multiplex PCR assay. TCRdb's version of the immuneACCESS table is confined to in-frame rearrangements and falls short of the full clone set. An unresolved V gene accounts for under half of the shortfall where checked; the remainder is of unknown origin. In all, the sample holds approximately 36,000 clones, and 80% of those were seen once. Roughly 16% of the sample comes from the top ten. No antigens are known for them. Sequencing was performed on peripheral blood mononuclear cells (PBMCs), taken from a glioma patient whose treatment included an IDH1 peptide vaccine. Receptors were obtained from a woman aged 25 to 39 with glioma. Some clones in this sample may be carry-over from other donors' samples.

The gene calls are TRBV27 and TRBJ1-4; TRBD1 aligns across 10 bases. CDR3 length: 15 residues. The germline V gene has CDR1 MNHEY and CDR2 SMNVEV (reference sequence). The V segment lost 0 bases and the J segment 10 bases; nucleotides outside the gene matches: 5. The CDR3 bases are TGTGCCAGCAGTTTATCGGGGACAGGGGAGACAAAACTGTTTTTT. Translated, it gives CASSLSGTGETKLFF.

This clone has just a few counts. The J gene is TRBJ1-1, the V gene TRBV5-5; no clear D. From germline, CDR1 is SGHKS and CDR2 YYEKEE (reference sequence). V lost 1 base, J lost 0 bases, and 7 bases lay in between. The CDR3 has 14 residues. CDR3 DNA: TGTGCCAGCAGCTTGTTACAGATGAACACTGAAGCTTTCTTT. This encodes CASSLLQMNTEAFF.

The genes are TRBV5-4 and TRBJ2-2; D not resolved. V lost 6 bases, J lost 1 base, and 16 bases lay in between. The germline V gene has CDR1 SGHNT and CDR2 YYREEE (reference sequence). This CDR3 comprises 16 residues. CDR3: CASTRGPDMNTGELFF. The CDR3 DNA sequence: TGTGCCAGCACCCGTGGGCCAGACATGAACACCGGGGAGCTGTTTTTT. The complete variable domain, with remaining parts taken from reference TRBV5-4 and TRBJ2-2, reads ETGVTQSPTHLIKTRGQQVTLRCSSQSGHNTVSWYQQALGQGPQFIFQYYREEENGRGNFPPRFSGLQFPNYSSELNVNALELDDSALYLCASTRGPDMNTGELFFGEGSRLTVL.

This clone was seen a single time. The V gene is TRBV4-1, the J gene TRBJ2-3, with 7 bases matching TRBD2. Trimming took 1 base from V and 0 from J; bases not matched to a gene: 7. The CDR3 has 17 residues. Germline V gene sequence: CDR1 MGHRA, CDR2 YSYEKL. CDR3 loop: CASSQVVIAGSTDTQYF. The CDR3 nucleotides read TGCGCCAGCAGCCAAGTAGTTATAGCGGGTAGCACAGATACGCAGTATTTT.

CDR3 DNA sequence: TGTGCCAGCAGTTACTCGAGGGGGGCGGGTAGTGGCTACACCTTC. It specifies CASSYSRGAGSGYTF. This chain links TRBV6-5 with TRBJ1-2; TRBD1 might be the D (6 bases). The length of the CDR3 is 15 residues. Trimming took off 0 bases at V and 7 bases at J, with 15 bases between the two ends. Germline assignment: CDR1 MNHEY and CDR2 SVGAGI.

The rearrangement links TRBV7-9 to TRBJ1-5; D possibly corresponds to TRBD1 (6 bases). The germline gives CDR1 SEHNR, CDR2 FQNEAQ (reference sequence). The CDR3 length is 16 residues. V dropped 1 base and J dropped 2 bases, with 12 bases sitting between them. CDR3 amino acids: CASSLDGTGRNQPQHF. The CDR3 DNA is TGTGCCAGCAGCTTAGACGGAACAGGGCGCAATCAGCCCCAGCATTTT.

The V gene is TRBV5-8, the J gene TRBJ2-7, with a tentative D call TRBD2 (6 bases). The CDR3 consists of 13 residues. The germline V and J ends were trimmed by 3 bases and 6 bases, with 13 bases remaining between them. From germline, CDR1 is SGHTS and CDR2 YDEGEE. Here the CDR3 DNA reads TGTGCCAGCAGCTGGGGGGAGTCCCCCGAGCAGTACTTC. Its protein product is CASSWGESPEQYF.

The genes are TRBV5-6 and TRBJ2-7; maybe TRBD2 (6 bases). The CDR3 length is 15 residues. Looked up from germline, CDR1 is SGHDT and CDR2 is YYEEEE. Trimming took 4 bases from V and 1 from J, leaving 15 bases between them. Here the CDR3 DNA reads TGTGCCAGCAGCCCCGGAGGGTCCCTTTCCTACGAGCAGTACTTC. Protein sequence: CASSPGGSLSYEQYF. The full variable domain, with the rest looked up from reference TRBV5-6 and TRBJ2-7, is DAGVTQSPTHLIKTRGQQVTLRCSPKSGHDTVSWYQQALGQGPQFIFQYYEEEERQRGNFPDRFSGHQFPNYSSELNVNALLLGDSALYLCASSPGGSLSYEQYFGPGTRLTVT.

This chain links TRBV19 with TRBJ1-5; D perhaps matches TRBD1 (6 bases). Per germline, CDR1 LNHDA and CDR2 SQIVND (reference sequence). The length of the CDR3 is 16 residues. The ends were cut back, 5 bases at V and 2 bases at J, with 16 bases in the middle. CDR3 DNA sequence: TGTGCCAGTAGTGTAATTACAGGGTCCGGCAATCAGCCCCAGCATTTT. Translating it yields CASSVITGSGNQPQHF.

This chain joins TRBV2 and TRBJ2-7; unclear D gene. Germline assignment: CDR1 SNHLY and CDR2 FYNNEI. CDR3 length: 14 amino acids. V lost 7 bases and J lost 2, with 15 bases in between. The CDR3 region has the DNA TGTGCCAGCATCGGAGTTCCAGGAGCCTACGAGCAGTACTTC. Protein product: CASIGVPGAYEQYF.

This sequence joins TRBV9 and TRBJ2-5; 7 bases align to TRBD2. Germline V gene lookup returns CDR1 SGDLS and CDR2 YYNGEE. The CDR3 totals 14 residues. The J segment lost 1 base and the V segment lost 7 bases, leaving 7 bases of the junction unmatched. The DNA of the CDR3 is TGTGCCAGCGGCCGGTCTAGCGGCCAAGAGACCCAGTACTTC. Translated, it gives CASGRSSGQETQYF.

V is TRBV10-2 and J is TRBJ1-2; 9 bases line up with TRBD1. The germline V gene has CDR1 WSHSY and CDR2 SAAADI. CDR3 length: 14 residues. After removal of 5 bases from V and 4 bases from J, the junction contained 5 bases not matched to a gene. The CDR3 DNA reads TGCGCCAGCAGTTGGACAGGGGACCCCTATGGCTACACCTTC. It encodes CASSWTGDPYGYTF.

This clone was seen just once. This chain uses TRBV19 with TRBJ2-7; tentative D call: TRBD1 (5 bases). V lost 4 bases and J 7 bases, leaving 11 bases between the germline ends. The germline gives CDR1 LNHDA, CDR2 SQIVND (reference sequence). This CDR3 has 12 residues. Here the CDR3 reads CASSTGFGEQYF. The CDR3, as DNA: TGTGCCAGTAGTACAGGGTTTGGGGAGCAGTACTTC.

This clone has a handful of counts. The genes are TRBV30 and TRBJ2-1; maybe TRBD1 (5 bases). Germline V gene lookup returns CDR1 GTSNPN and CDR2 SVGIG (reference sequence). Deletions cut 3 bases from V and 8 bases from J, with 17 bases between. This CDR3 has 14 residues. DNA of the CDR3: TGTGCCTGGAGCGCGGACACCGGTCGGGATGAGCAGTTCTTC. Encoded protein: CAWSADTGRDEQFF.

This chain connects TRBV9 to TRBJ2-1, with TRBD1 matching over 8 bases. The V and J ends lost 4 bases and 5 bases, in that order; junction bases with no gene match: 8. Germline V gene data show CDR1 as SGDLS and CDR2 as YYNGEE. This CDR3 is 15 amino acids long. Here the CDR3 reads CASSTRTGLNNEQFF. In nucleotides, the CDR3 is TGTGCCAGCAGCACCCGGACAGGGCTAAACAATGAGCAGTTCTTC.

The rearrangement uses TRBV5-1 and TRBJ2-2; 10 positions match TRBD2. The CDR3 length is 15 residues. Germline values: CDR1 SGHRS, CDR2 YFSETQ. J was trimmed by 6 bases and V by 4 bases; bases with no gene match: 6. In DNA, the CDR3 is TGCGCCAGCAGCCCACTAGCGGGATCGTCCGGGGAGCTGTTTTTT. Its translation is CASSPLAGSSGELFF.

V gene TRBV5-8 combines with J gene TRBJ1-3; D may be TRBD1 (6 bases). Germline CDR1 SGHTS, CDR2 YDEGEE. The V gene lost 10 bases and the J gene lost 2 bases, with 16 bases spanning the gap. This CDR3 has 14 amino acids. This CDR3 is CASPGGHAGNTIYF. CDR3 DNA: TGTGCCTCACCCGGGGGACATGCTGGAAACACCATATATTTT.

This clone appeared a few times. The gene calls are TRBV5-6 and TRBJ1-2; D not resolved. Germline V gene sequence: CDR1 SGHDT, CDR2 YYEEEE. The CDR3 contains 12 residues. V was pared by 4 bases and J by 1 base, with 5 bases between. The CDR3: CASSALNYGYTF. In DNA form, the CDR3 reads TGTGCCAGCAGCGCACTTAACTATGGCTACACCTTC.

This rearrangement joins TRBV4-1 to TRBJ1-1; 9 nucleotides match TRBD1. CDR1 and CDR2 (germline): MGHRA, YSYEKL. This CDR3 is 16 amino acids long. V dropped 4 bases and J dropped 0; count of bases not matched to a gene: 6. The DNA for the CDR3 is TGCGCCAGCAGCCGACAGGGGGTTGTTATGAACACTGAAGCTTTCTTT. Its translation is CASSRQGVVMNTEAFF.

This sequence joins TRBV7-6 and TRBJ2-3, with D maybe TRBD2 (6 bases). The germline V and J ends were trimmed by 5 bases and 4 bases, with 16 bases remaining between them. The CDR3 has 15 amino acids. Per germline, CDR1 SGHVS and CDR2 FNYEAQ. This CDR3 is CASSHGGSPADTQYF. The CDR3 bases are TGTGCCAGCAGCCACGGGGGTTCACCCGCAGATACGCAGTATTTT.

This chain joins TRBV30 and TRBJ1-3; the D is unclear. CDR1 and CDR2 from the germline V gene are GTSNPN and SVGIG (reference sequence). The CDR3 spans 14 residues. The V and J ends lost 2 bases and 0 bases respectively, with 8 bases between them. CDR3 bases: TGTGCCTGGAGTCGAGGAGTCTCTGGAAACACCATATATTTT. This sequence encodes CAWSRGVSGNTIYF.

The genes are TRBV6-1 and TRBJ2-5; 11 bases line up with TRBD2. The germline V gene encodes CDR1 MNHNS and CDR2 SASEGT. The CDR3 consists of 14 residues. After removal of 7 bases from V and 4 bases from J, the junction contained 5 bases not matched to a gene. The CDR3 protein is CASKVTSGRETQYF. The CDR3 DNA reads as TGTGCCAGCAAGGTCACTAGCGGGAGAGAGACCCAGTACTTC.

The V and J genes are TRBV4-2 and TRBJ2-1, with D possibly being TRBD2 (5 bases). The germline V gene encodes CDR1 LGHNA and CDR2 YNFKEQ. The ends were cut back, 2 bases at V and 1 base at J, with 9 bases in the middle. The CDR3 contains 15 residues. The CDR3 loop reads CASSQLGGSYNEQFF. CDR3 in DNA: TGTGCCAGCAGCCAACTCGGCGGGTCCTACAATGAGCAGTTCTTC.

The chain links TRBV9 to TRBJ2-2; D remains unclear. Germline CDR1 reads SGDLS; CDR2 reads YYNGEE. This CDR3 is 17 amino acids long. The V and J ends lost 4 bases and 0 bases respectively, with 16 bases between them. The chain's CDR3 is CASSTGSRTPNTGELFF. The CDR3 DNA sequence: TGTGCCAGCAGCACCGGCTCGCGGACCCCGAACACCGGGGAGCTGTTTTTT. Variable domain in full (rest from reference TRBV9 and TRBJ2-2): DSGVTQTPKHLITATGQRVTLRCSPRSGDLSVYWYQQSLDQGLQFLIQYYNGEERAKGNILERFSAQQFPDLHSELNLSSLELGDSALYFCASSTGSRTPNTGELFFGEGSRLTVL.

The chain joins TRBV6-1 to TRBJ2-1; 10 bases line up with TRBD2. The CDR3 has 13 amino acids. Germline assignment: CDR1 MNHNS and CDR2 SASEGT. After removal of 5 bases from V and 10 bases from J, the junction contained 5 bases not matched to a gene. The CDR3 protein is CASSSGGGLEQFF. The CDR3 region has the DNA TGTGCCAGCAGTAGCGGGGGGGGGTTAGAGCAGTTCTTC.

The gene calls are TRBV6-1 and TRBJ1-2; 8 bases match TRBD1. Germline V lookup: CDR1 MNHNS, CDR2 SASEGT. J lost 5 bases, V lost 4 bases, and 18 bases had no gene match. CDR3 length equals 18 residues. The DNA for the CDR3 is TGTGCCAGCAGTGCACACCGGGACAGGTTGGTGGACCTTTATGGCTACACCTTC. It codes for CASSAHRDRLVDLYGYTF.

The rearrangement uses TRBV25-1 and TRBJ2-1; 8 bases match TRBD2. Germline CDR1 is MGHDK and CDR2 is SYGVNS. The CDR3 is made up of 16 amino acids. V lost 3 bases, J lost 6 bases, and 10 bases stayed unmatched. CDR3 in amino acids: CASSDLAGLATNEQFF. CDR3 DNA: TGTGCCAGCAGTGATCTCGCCGGACTAGCCACCAATGAGCAGTTCTTC.

V gene TRBV5-4 combines with J gene TRBJ1-4; 8 bases match TRBD1. From germline, CDR1 is SGHNT and CDR2 YYREEE (reference sequence). Trimming took 0 bases from V and 6 from J; bases not matched to a gene: 1. The CDR3 loop spans 14 amino acids. Written as DNA, the CDR3 is TGTGCCAGCAGCTTGGGACAGGGGTATGAAAAACTGTTTTTT. Residues: CASSLGQGYEKLFF. Filled out from reference TRBV5-4 and TRBJ1-4, the complete variable domain reads ETGVTQSPTHLIKTRGQQVTLRCSSQSGHNTVSWYQQALGQGPQFIFQYYREEENGRGNFPPRFSGLQFPNYSSELNVNALELDDSALYLCASSLGQGYEKLFFGSGTQLSVL.

The CDR3: CASSRVSDYGYTF. DNA for the CDR3: TGTGCCAGCAGTAGGGTATCCGACTATGGCTACACCTTC. The chain links TRBV7-9 to TRBJ1-2; no clear D. Per germline, CDR1 SEHNR and CDR2 FQNEAQ (reference sequence). V lost 6 bases and J lost 3, with 11 bases in between. The CDR3 is made up of 13 amino acids.

This chain connects TRBV18 to TRBJ1-2; D perhaps matches TRBD1 (6 bases). The V end lost 2 bases, the J end lost 8 bases, and 18 bases lay between the germline ends. The CDR3 sequence is 15 residues long. Germline CDR1 and CDR2: KGHSH and LQKENI. CDR3 bases: TGTGCCAGCTCACCAGGGGCCAGGGGATCAGGGGGCTACACCTTC. It specifies CASSPGARGSGGYTF. The complete variable domain, with remaining parts taken from reference TRBV18 and TRBJ1-2, reads NAGVMQNPRHLVRRRGQEARLRCSPMKGHSHVYWYRQLPEEGLKFMVYLQKENIIDESGMPKERFSAEFPKEGPSILRIQQVVRGDSAAYFCASSPGARGSGGYTFGSGTRLTVV.

The chain couples TRBV6-5 to TRBJ1-2; no clear D gene. Trimming removed 4 bases from V and 11 bases from J, with 17 bases in between. The CDR3 extends over 13 amino acids. Germline CDR1 and CDR2: MNHEY and SVGAGI. The CDR3 loop reads CASSSVAVMGYTF. As DNA, the CDR3 is TGTGCCAGCAGTTCCGTGGCCGTCATGGGGTACACCTTC.

The chain recombines TRBV5-1 with TRBJ1-1, with TRBD1 identical over 7 bases. The germline CDR1 and CDR2 sequences are SGHRS and YFSETQ. Trimming removed 7 bases from V and 8 bases from J; junction bases left unmatched: 5. The CDR3 is 11 residues long. DNA of the CDR3: TGCGCCAGCGCCCGGGACAGCGAAGCTTTCTTT. This gives the protein CASARDSEAFF. Complete variable domain (other parts from reference TRBV5-1 and TRBJ1-1): KAGVTQTPRYLIKTRGQQVTLSCSPISGHRSVSWYQQTPGQGLQFLFEYFSETQRNKGNFPGRFSGRQFSNSRSEMNVSTLELGDSALYLCASARDSEAFFGQGTRLTVV.